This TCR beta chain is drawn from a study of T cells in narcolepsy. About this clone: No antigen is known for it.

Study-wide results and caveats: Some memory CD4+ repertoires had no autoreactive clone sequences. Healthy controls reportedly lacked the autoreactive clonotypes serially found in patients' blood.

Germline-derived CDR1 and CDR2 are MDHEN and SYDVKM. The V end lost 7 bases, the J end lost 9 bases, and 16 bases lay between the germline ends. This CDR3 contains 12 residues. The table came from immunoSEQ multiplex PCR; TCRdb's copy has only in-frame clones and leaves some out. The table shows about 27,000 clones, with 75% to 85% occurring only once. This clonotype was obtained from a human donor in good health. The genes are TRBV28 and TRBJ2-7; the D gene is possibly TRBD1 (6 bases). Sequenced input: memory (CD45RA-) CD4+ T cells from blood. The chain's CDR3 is CASTHRLDRQYF. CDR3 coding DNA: TGTGCCAGCACCCATCGACTGGACAGGCAGTACTTC. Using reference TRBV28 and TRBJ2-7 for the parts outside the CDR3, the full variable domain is DVKVTQSSRYLVKRTGEKVFLECVQDMDHENMFWYRQDPGLGLRLIYFSYDVKMKEKGDIPEGYSVSREKKERFSLILESASTNQTSMYLCASTHRLDRQYFGPGTRLTVT.